This T cell receptor (beta chain) was recorded in a study of cytomegalovirus exposure and HLA in healthy donors. Overall study results and limits: Cytomegalovirus-associated status was assigned to about 180 TCR beta chains. Most sequenced TCRs were rare (though some public TCRs occurred in many donors).

Remarks on this clone: Its antigen is unidentified.

The study ran its PCR with 60 Vbeta and 13 Jbeta primers. Method: immunoSEQ multiplex PCR; TCRdb's copy keeps in-frame clones and lacks some. The sample consists of about 160,000 clones, under 80% of them appearing once. The length of the CDR3 is 14 residues. J gave up 9 bases and V 4 bases, and 5 bases lay outside the gene matches. Germline loops: CDR1 MNHEY, CDR2 SVGAGI. Sample: PBMCs. This clonotype was obtained from a woman aged 25 to 39 in good health and CMV-seronegative. The chain employs TRBV6-5 and TRBJ2-1, with 11 bases fitting TRBD1. The CDR3 protein is CASSFGQGAGEQFF. In DNA, the CDR3 is TGTGCCAGCAGTTTCGGACAGGGGGCGGGTGAGCAGTTCTTC.